This T cell receptor (beta chain) was obtained from a study of Graves' ophthalmopathy and Graves' hyperthyroidism. On the study more broadly: Peripheral blood collection took place at initial diagnosis, before any treatment.

Trimming pared 3 bases from V and 4 bases from J, leaving 10 bases between. CDR3 length: 13 residues. Germline CDR1 GTSNPN, CDR2 SVGIG (reference sequence). Researchers took RNA transcripts and amplified TCR beta CDR3 regions from them. The authors performed first-round RT-PCR with HTBI primers and then a second-round multiplex PCR. TCRdb reprocessed the multiplex PCR reads via MiXCR and lists one record per CDR3 protein. Of just over 400,000 distinct CDR3 sequences in the sample, 20% to 25% were seen once. This clonotype was recorded many times. Aged 18 to 65, the patients with hyperthyroidism had under 2 months' duration and were newly diagnosed. Other autoimmune diseases, uncontrolled infections, pregnancy or lactation led to the exclusion of patients.

This chain links TRBV30 with TRBJ1-5; weak D call: TRBD1 (5 bases). The clonotype comes from a woman aged 18-29 years with stable Graves' hyperthyroidism. The sequencing sample was made of peripheral blood. The CDR3 reads CAWRLGGNQPQHF. The CDR3 bases are TGTGCCTGGAGGTTGGGGGGGAATCAGCCCCAGCATTTT.